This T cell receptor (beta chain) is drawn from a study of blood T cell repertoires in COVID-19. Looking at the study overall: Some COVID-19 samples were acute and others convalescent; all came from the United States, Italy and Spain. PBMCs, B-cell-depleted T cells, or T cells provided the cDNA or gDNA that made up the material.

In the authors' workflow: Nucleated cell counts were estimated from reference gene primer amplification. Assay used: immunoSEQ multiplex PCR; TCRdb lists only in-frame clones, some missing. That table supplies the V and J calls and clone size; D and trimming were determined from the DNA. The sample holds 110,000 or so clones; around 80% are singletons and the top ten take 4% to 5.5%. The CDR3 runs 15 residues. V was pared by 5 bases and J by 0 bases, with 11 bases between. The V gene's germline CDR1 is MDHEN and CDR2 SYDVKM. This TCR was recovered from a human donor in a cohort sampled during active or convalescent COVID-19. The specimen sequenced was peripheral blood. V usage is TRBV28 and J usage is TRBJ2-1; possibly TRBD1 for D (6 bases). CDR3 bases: TGTGCCAGCAGTCAACAGGGTTCCTCCTACAATGAGCAGTTCTTC. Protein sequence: CASSQQGSSYNEQFF.